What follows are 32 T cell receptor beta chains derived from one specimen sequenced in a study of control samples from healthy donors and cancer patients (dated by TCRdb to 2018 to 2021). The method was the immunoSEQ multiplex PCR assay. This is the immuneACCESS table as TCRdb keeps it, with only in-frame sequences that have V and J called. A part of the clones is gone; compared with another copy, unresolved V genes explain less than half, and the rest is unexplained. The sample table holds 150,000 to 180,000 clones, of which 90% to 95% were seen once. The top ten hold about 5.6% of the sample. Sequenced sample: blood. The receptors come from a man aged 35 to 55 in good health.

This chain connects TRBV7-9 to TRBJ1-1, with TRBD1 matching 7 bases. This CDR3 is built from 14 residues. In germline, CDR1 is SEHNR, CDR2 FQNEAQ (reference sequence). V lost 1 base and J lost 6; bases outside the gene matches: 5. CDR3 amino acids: CASSLGDSRSEAFF. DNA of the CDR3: TGTGCCAGCAGCTTAGGGGACAGCCGATCTGAAGCTTTCTTT.

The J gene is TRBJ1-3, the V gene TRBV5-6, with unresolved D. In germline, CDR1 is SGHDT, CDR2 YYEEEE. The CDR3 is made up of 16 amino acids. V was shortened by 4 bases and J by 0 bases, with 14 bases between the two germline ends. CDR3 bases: TGTGCCAGCAGCCCGGCGGGTTCCTTCTCTGGAAACACCATATATTTT. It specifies CASSPAGSFSGNTIYF.

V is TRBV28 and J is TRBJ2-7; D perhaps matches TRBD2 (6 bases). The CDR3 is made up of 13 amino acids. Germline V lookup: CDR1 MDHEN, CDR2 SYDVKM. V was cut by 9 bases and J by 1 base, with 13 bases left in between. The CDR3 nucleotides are TGTGCCAGTGTTCCGGCGGGATCCTACGAGCAGTACTTC. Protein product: CASVPAGSYEQYF.

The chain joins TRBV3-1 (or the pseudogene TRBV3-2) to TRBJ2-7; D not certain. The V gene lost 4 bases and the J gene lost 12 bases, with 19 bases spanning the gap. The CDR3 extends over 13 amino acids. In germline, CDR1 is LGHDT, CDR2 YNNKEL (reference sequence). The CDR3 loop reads CASSLRGTRPGYF. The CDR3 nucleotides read TGTGCCAGCAGCCTGCGAGGAACCCGGCCAGGGTACTTC.

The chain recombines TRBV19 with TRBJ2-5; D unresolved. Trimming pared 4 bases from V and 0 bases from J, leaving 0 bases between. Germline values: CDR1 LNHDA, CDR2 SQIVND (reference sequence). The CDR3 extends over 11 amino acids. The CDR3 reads CASSNQETQYF. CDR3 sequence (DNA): TGTGCCAGTAGTAACCAAGAGACCCAGTACTTC.

The CDR3 region has the DNA TGTGCCAGCCAAATCACAGGGTCCACTGAAGCTTTCTTT. This encodes CASQITGSTEAFF. V and J are TRBV12-3 or TRBV12-4 and TRBJ1-1; D might be TRBD1 (6 bases). Deletions cut 8 bases from V and 4 bases from J, with 14 bases between. The length of the CDR3 is 13 residues.

CDR3 sequence reads: CASSQVGAVTGDNQPQHF. In DNA, the CDR3 is TGTGCCAGCAGCCAAGTGGGGGCCGTTACAGGGGACAATCAGCCCCAGCATTTT. V gene TRBV14 combines with J gene TRBJ1-5; 7 bases match TRBD1. The length of the CDR3 is 18 residues. V was clipped by 1 base and J by 3 bases; unmatched bases: 12. From germline, CDR1 is SGHDN and CDR2 FVKESK.

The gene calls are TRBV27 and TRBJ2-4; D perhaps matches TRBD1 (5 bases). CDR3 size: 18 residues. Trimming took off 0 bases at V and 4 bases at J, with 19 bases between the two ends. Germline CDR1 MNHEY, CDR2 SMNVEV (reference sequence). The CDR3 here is CASSLSSKWSREKNIQYF. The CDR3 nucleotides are TGTGCCAGCAGTTTATCTTCAAAGTGGAGCAGGGAAAAAAACATTCAGTACTTC.

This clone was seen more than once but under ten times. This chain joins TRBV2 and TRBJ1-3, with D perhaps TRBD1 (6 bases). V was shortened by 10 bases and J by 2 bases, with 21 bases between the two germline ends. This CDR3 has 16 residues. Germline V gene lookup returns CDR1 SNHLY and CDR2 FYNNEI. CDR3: CAILMGAPGTGNTIYF. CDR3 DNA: TGTGCCATCCTTATGGGGGCCCCAGGCACTGGAAACACCATATATTTT.

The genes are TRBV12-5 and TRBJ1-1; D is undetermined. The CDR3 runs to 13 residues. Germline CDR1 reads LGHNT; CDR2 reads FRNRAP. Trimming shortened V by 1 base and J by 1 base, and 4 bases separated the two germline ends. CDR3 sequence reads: CASGLGANTEAFF. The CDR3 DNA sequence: TGTGCTAGTGGTTTGGGAGCGAACACTGAAGCTTTCTTT.

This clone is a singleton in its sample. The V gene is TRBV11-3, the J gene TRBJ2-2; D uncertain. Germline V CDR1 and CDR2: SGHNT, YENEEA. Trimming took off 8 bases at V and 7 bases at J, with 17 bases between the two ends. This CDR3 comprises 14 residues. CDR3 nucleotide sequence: TGTGCCAGCTCCGAGGCCCTCCAAGGCGGGGAGCTGTTTTTT. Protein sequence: CASSEALQGGELFF.

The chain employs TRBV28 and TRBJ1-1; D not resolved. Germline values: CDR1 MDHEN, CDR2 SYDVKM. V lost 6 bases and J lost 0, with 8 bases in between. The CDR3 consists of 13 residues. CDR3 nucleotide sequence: TGTGCCAGCAGGGCATATATGAACACTGAAGCTTTCTTT. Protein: CASRAYMNTEAFF. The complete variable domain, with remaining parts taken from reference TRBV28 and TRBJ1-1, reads DVKVTQSSRYLVKRTGEKVFLECVQDMDHENMFWYRQDPGLGLRLIYFSYDVKMKEKGDIPEGYSVSREKKERFSLILESASTNQTSMYLCASRAYMNTEAFFGQGTRLTVV.

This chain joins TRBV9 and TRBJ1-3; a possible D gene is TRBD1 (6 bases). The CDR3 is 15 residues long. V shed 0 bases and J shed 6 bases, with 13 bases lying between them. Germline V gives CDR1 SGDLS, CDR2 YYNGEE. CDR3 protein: CASSVGGGSENTIYF. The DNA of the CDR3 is TGTGCCAGCAGCGTAGGAGGGGGGTCCGAAAACACCATATATTTT.

CDR3 protein: CASSLASGPKNEKLFF. Written as DNA, the CDR3 is TGCGCCAGCAGCTTGGCATCGGGGCCAAAAAATGAAAAACTGTTTTTT. The genes are TRBV5-1 and TRBJ1-4; perhaps TRBD1 as D (5 bases). V gave up 0 bases and J gave up 5 bases, with 14 bases separating them. CDR3 size: 16 residues. Germline V gives CDR1 SGHRS, CDR2 YFSETQ.

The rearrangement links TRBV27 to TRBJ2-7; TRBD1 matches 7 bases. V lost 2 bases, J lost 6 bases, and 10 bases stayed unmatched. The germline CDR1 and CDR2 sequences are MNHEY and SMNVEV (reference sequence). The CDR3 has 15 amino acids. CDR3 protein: CASSLVSGGPLEQYF. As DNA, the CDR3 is TGTGCCAGCAGTTTAGTGTCAGGGGGTCCCCTCGAGCAGTACTTC.

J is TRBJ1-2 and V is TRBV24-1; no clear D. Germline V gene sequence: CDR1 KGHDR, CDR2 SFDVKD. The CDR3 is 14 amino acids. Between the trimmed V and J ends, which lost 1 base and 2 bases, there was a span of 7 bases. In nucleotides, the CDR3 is TGTGCCACCAGTGATTTACACAAGAACTATGGCTACACCTTC. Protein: CATSDLHKNYGYTF.

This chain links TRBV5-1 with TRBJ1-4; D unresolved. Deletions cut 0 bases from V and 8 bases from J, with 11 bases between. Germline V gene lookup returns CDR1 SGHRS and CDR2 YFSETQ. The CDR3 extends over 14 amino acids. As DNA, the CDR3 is TGCGCCAGCAGCTTGGAGGGCAGAACGGAAAAACTGTTTTTT. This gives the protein CASSLEGRTEKLFF. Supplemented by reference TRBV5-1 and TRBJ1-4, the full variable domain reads KAGVTQTPRYLIKTRGQQVTLSCSPISGHRSVSWYQQTPGQGLQFLFEYFSETQRNKGNFPGRFSGRQFSNSRSEMNVSTLELGDSALYLCASSLEGRTEKLFFGSGTQLSVL.

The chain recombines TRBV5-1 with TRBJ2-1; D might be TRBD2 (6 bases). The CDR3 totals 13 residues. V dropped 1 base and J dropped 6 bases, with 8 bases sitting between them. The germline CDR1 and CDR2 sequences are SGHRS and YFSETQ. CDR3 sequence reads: CASSLIGGNEQFF. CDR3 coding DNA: TGCGCCAGCAGCTTGATCGGGGGCAATGAGCAGTTCTTC.

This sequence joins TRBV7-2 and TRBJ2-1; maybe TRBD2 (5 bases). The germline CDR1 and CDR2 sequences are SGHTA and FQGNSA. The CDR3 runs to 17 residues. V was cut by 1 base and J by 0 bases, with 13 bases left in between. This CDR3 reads CASSLGFSGSSYNEQFF. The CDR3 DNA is TGTGCCAGCAGCTTAGGTTTCTCGGGGAGCTCCTACAATGAGCAGTTCTTC.

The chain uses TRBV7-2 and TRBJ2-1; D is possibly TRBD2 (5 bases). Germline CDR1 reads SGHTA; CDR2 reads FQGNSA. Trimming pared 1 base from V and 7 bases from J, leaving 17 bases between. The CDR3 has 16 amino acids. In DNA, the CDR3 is TGTGCCAGCAGCTTAGGCGGCGGGCCCTATAGAAATGAGCAGTTCTTC. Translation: CASSLGGGPYRNEQFF. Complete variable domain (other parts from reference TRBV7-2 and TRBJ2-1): GAGVSQSPSNKVTEKGKDVELRCDPISGHTALYWYRQSLGQGLEFLIYFQGNSAPDKSGLPSDRFSAERTGGSVSTLTIQRTQQEDSAVYLCASSLGGGPYRNEQFFGPGTRLTVL.

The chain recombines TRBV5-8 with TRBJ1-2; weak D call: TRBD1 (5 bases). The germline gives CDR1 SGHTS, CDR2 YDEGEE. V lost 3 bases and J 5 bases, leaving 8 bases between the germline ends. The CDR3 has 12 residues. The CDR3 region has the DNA TGTGCCAGCAGCTGGGGCGGTTATGGCTACACCTTC. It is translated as CASSWGGYGYTF.

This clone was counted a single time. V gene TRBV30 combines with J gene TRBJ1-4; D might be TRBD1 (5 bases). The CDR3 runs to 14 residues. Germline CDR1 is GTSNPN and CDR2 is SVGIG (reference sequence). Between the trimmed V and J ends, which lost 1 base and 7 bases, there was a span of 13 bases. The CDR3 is CAWSAPGLVEKLFF. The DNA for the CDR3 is TGTGCCTGGAGTGCGCCGGGACTCGTTGAAAAACTGTTTTTT.

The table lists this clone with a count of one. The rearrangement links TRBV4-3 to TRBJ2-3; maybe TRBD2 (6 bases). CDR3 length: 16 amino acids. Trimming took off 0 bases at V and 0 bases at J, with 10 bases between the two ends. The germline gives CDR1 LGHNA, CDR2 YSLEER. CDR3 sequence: CASSQDLLASTDTQYF. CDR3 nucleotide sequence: TGCGCCAGCAGCCAAGACCTCCTAGCGAGCACAGATACGCAGTATTTT.

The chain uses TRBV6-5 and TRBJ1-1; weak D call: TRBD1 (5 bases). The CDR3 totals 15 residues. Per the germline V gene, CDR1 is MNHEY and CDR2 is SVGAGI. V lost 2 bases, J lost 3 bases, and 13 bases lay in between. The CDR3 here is CASSYRRQPHTEAFF. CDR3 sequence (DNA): TGTGCCAGCAGTTACCGTCGACAGCCCCACACTGAAGCTTTCTTT.

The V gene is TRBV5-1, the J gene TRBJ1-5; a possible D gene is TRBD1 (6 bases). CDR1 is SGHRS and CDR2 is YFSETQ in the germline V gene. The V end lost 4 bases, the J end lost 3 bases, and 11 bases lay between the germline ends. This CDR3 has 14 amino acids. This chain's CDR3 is CASSQGGVNQPQHF. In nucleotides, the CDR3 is TGCGCCAGCAGCCAAGGGGGTGTCAATCAGCCCCAGCATTTT. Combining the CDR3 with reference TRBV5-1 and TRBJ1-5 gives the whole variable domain KAGVTQTPRYLIKTRGQQVTLSCSPISGHRSVSWYQQTPGQGLQFLFEYFSETQRNKGNFPGRFSGRQFSNSRSEMNVSTLELGDSALYLCASSQGGVNQPQHFGDGTRLSIL.

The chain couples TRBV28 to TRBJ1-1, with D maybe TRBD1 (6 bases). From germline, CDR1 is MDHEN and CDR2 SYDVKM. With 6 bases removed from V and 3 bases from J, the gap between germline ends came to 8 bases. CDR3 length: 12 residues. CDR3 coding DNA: TGTGCCAGCAGCCACAGGGACACTGAAGCTTTCTTT. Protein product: CASSHRDTEAFF.

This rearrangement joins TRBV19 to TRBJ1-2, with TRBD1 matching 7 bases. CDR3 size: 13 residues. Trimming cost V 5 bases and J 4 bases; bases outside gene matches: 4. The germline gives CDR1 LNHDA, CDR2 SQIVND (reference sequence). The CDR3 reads CASSQGQPYGYTF. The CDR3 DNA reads TGTGCCAGTAGTCAGGGACAGCCCTATGGCTACACCTTC.

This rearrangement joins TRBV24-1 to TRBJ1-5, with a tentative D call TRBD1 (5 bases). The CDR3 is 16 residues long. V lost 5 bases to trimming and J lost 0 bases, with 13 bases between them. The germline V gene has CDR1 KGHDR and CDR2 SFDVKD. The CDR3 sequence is CATSADGGGSNQPQHF. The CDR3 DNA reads TGTGCCACCAGTGCGGACGGGGGGGGTAGCAATCAGCCCCAGCATTTT.

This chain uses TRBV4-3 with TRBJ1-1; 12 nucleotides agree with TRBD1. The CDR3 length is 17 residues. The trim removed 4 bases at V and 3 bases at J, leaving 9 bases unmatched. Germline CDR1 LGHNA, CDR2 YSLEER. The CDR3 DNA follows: TGCGCCAGCAGCCGTTCCGGGACAGGGGGCGGTTACACTGAAGCTTTCTTT. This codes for CASSRSGTGGGYTEAFF.

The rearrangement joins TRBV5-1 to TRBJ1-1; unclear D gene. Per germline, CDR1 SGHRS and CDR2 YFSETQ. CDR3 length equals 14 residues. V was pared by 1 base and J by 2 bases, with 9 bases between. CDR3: CASSLRAPNTEAFF. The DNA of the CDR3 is TGCGCCAGCAGCTTGCGGGCCCCAAACACTGAAGCTTTCTTT.

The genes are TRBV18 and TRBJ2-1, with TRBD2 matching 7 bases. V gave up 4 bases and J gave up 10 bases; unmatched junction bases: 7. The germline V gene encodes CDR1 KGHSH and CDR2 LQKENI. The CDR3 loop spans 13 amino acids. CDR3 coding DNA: TGTGCCAGCTCACTCCCCCAGCGGGGCGAGCAGTTCTTC. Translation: CASSLPQRGEQFF.

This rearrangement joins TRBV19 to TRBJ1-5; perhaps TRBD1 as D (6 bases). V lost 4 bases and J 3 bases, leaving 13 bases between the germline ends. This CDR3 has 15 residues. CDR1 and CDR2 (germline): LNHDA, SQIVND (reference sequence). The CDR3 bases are TGTGCCAGTAGTACATACAGGGTTCCCAATCAGCCCCAGCATTTT. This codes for CASSTYRVPNQPQHF.